At least ten counts were recorded for the clone carrying this T cell receptor beta chain. Its cognate antigen is unknown. J gave up 3 bases and V 0 bases, and 1 base lay outside the gene matches. Germline lookup yields CDR1 SQVTM and CDR2 ANQGSEA. The CDR3 sequence is 14 residues long. This sample stems from a study of spatial heterogeneity in lung cancer. Study summary: Unique TCR and UMI combinations averaged more than ten appearances each in raw reads. General observations from the study: Ubiquitous expanded tumor TCRs were observed in blood more at resection than follow-up.

Time point of the sample: sample taken at primary tumor resection. Whole RNA, which was extracted from tumor, nontumor lung tissue or frozen PBMC, was sequenced without any cell sorting. The cohort: over 70 early-stage, untreated non-small cell lung cancer patients. Carried by each TCR cDNA molecule was a unique molecular identifier. Using its own MiXCR run on the 5' RACE reads, TCRdb lists one record per CDR3 protein. The sample consists of some 100,000 distinct CDR3 sequences, approximately 8.6% of them appearing once. The receptor comes from a male donor with early-stage non-small cell lung cancer. The chain combines TRBV29-1 with TRBJ2-2; the match to TRBD1 covers 7 bases. The source was PBMCs, collected at surgery. For the CDR3, the DNA is TGCAGCGTTGAAGACAGGGGGTACACCGGGGAGCTGTTTTTT. Its protein is CSVEDRGYTGELFF.